The clone carrying this TCR beta chain was counted many times. The antigen is unknown. Germline CDR1 and CDR2: SGHKS and YYEKEE (reference sequence). The CDR3 loop spans 12 amino acids. V was shortened by 2 bases and J by 6 bases, with 9 bases between the two germline ends. This sample was taken from a study of T cells after yellow fever vaccination. One entry per CDR3 protein, called by TCRdb with MiXCR from the 5' RACE reads. The data contain some 600,000 distinct CDR3 sequences, about 12% of them singletons. Findings and limits, study-wide: Most clones from primary vaccination were detected again post-booster (around 95% CD4, approximately 90% CD8). A faster peak, day 5 versus 15, was reached by the weaker secondary response.

Specimen: PBMCs, collected on the day of the yellow fever booster vaccination. This clonotype was obtained from a man aged 30 to 39 who received the YFV17D yellow fever vaccine. The J gene is TRBJ2-7, the V gene TRBV5-5, with D hard to call. The CDR3 coding sequence is TGTGCCAGCAGCTTAGTGGTGGGCGAGCAGTACTTC. Translated: CASSLVVGEQYF. The whole variable domain, filled in from reference TRBV5-5 and TRBJ2-7, reads DAGVTQSPTHLIKTRGQQVTLRCSPISGHKSVSWYQQVLGQGPQFIFQYYEKEERGRGNFPDRFSARQFPNYSSELNVNALLLGDSALYLCASSLVVGEQYFGPGTRLTVT.